This TCR beta chain was documented in a study of T cells in Graves' hyperthyroidism and ophthalmopathy. Template material for amplifying TCR beta CDR3 regions consisted of RNA transcripts. The study used the HTBI primer set for a first-round RT-PCR of the TCR CDR3. TCRdb re-analysed the multiplex PCR reads in MiXCR, keeping a single row per CDR3 protein. The sample contains roughly 660,000 distinct CDR3 sequences, approximately 15% of which appear only once. About this clonotype itself: Its target is unknown.

The study's findings and limits: Among clonotypes expanded in thyroid above 0.001, most were also found in blood. Separation of ophthalmopathy from stable hyperthyroidism was achieved by a 13 V-J model.

J was trimmed by 6 bases and V by 4 bases; bases with no gene match: 11. The CDR3 extends over 16 amino acids. The V gene's germline CDR1 is MDHEN and CDR2 SYDVKM. Exclusion criteria comprised uncontrolled infection, other autoimmune disease, pregnancy or lactation. Thyroid ultrasound and orbital computed tomography, with clinical symptoms and serum thyroxine and TRAb, informed diagnoses. The sequenced sample was blood. The chain recombines TRBV28 with TRBJ2-3; TRBD1 agrees at 9 bases. This receptor was identified in a man between 50 and 59 years old with Graves' hyperthyroidism. CDR3 coding DNA: TGTGCCAGCAGTTCCATCCACCGGACAGGGGACGATACGCAGTATTTT. Translation gives CASSSIHRTGDDTQYF.